This T cell receptor beta chain was retrieved from a study of control samples from healthy donors and cancer patients. This table comes from immunoSEQ multiplex PCR, and its TCRdb copy is limited to in-frame clones, with some not included. This repertoire shows 130,000 to 150,000 clones, about nine tenths found once; its top ten account for over 4.5%. The CDR3 covers 13 residues. V lost 7 bases and J lost 3; bases outside the gene matches: 6. Germline CDR1 and CDR2: LNHDA and SQIVND (reference sequence). The sequence was obtained from a man under 40 in good health. The genes are TRBV19 and TRBJ2-7; the match to TRBD2 covers 7 bases. The specimen was blood. Here the CDR3 DNA reads TGTGCCAGTACTGCGGGAGTCGGCTACGAGCAGTACTTC. Protein sequence: CASTAGVGYEQYF.